These 25 T cell receptor beta chains were sequenced from one sample in a study of follicular helper T cells after annual influenza vaccination. Sequencing was performed with immunoSEQ multiplex PCR; in TCRdb, only in-frame clones are kept and a portion is missing. The sample holds fewer than 8,000 clones; roughly four fifths are singletons and the top ten take 0.75% to 0.95%. The time point here: 2015-2016 season, pre-vaccination. The material was CXCR5- memory CD4+ T cells sorted from blood, obtained on the day of influenza vaccination. Receptor source: an adult who received the influenza vaccine.

Here the CDR3 DNA reads TGTGCCAGCAAGAGTCGGGACAGGGATCAGCCCCAGCATTTT. Translating it yields CASKSRDRDQPQHF. The chain combines TRBV21-1 with TRBJ1-5; TRBD1 is the table's D call, not checked against the DNA. TRBV21-1 is annotated as a pseudogene. This CDR3 has 14 amino acids.

The chain combines TRBV6-1 with TRBJ2-7, with unresolved D. CDR1 MNHNS and CDR2 SASEGT come from the germline V gene. The CDR3 totals 13 residues. Trimming cost V 4 bases and J 1 base, with 8 bases left between them. The CDR3 DNA reads TGTGCCAGCAGTGTGGACGGGTCCTACGAGCAGTACTTC. It codes for CASSVDGSYEQYF.

The chain carries TRBV19 and TRBJ1-1; no clear D gene. The CDR3 has 13 amino acids. Germline CDR1 is LNHDA and CDR2 is SQIVND (reference sequence). Trimming pared 4 bases from V and 1 base from J, leaving 7 bases between. The CDR3 region is CASSTQRNTEAFF. The CDR3 region has the DNA TGTGCCAGTAGTACTCAGAGGAACACTGAAGCTTTCTTT.

This clone is a singleton in its sample. This sequence joins TRBV9 and TRBJ2-3, with D unresolved. CDR3 size: 14 residues. Germline V lookup: CDR1 SGDLS, CDR2 YYNGEE. Trimming left V 2 bases short and J 1 base short, with 8 bases between. CDR3 in DNA: TGTGCCAGCAGCGTTCAGTCTGGCACAGATACGCAGTATTTT. Protein sequence: CASSVQSGTDTQYF.

The chain is built from TRBV19 and TRBJ1-2, with D maybe TRBD1 (5 bases). Germline V gene data show CDR1 as LNHDA and CDR2 as SQIVND (reference sequence). Trimming shortened V by 6 bases and J by 1 base, and 27 bases separated the two germline ends. This CDR3 spans 19 amino acids. CDR3: CASRGSPRRVKGYNYGYTF. The CDR3 DNA follows: TGTGCCAGTAGGGGCTCCCCCCGCAGGGTAAAAGGATATAACTATGGCTACACCTTC. Full variable domain (rest looked up from reference TRBV19 and TRBJ1-2): DGGITQSPKYLFRKEGQNVTLSCEQNLNHDAMYWYRQDPGQGLRLIYYSQIVNDFQKGDIAEGYSVSREKKESFPLTVTSAQKNPTAFYLCASRGSPRRVKGYNYGYTFGSGTRLTVV.

This chain links TRBV6-5 with TRBJ1-4, with D maybe TRBD1 (5 bases). V shed 7 bases and J shed 3 bases, with 9 bases lying between them. Germline V CDR1 and CDR2: MNHEY, SVGAGI. The CDR3 has 13 amino acids. Here the CDR3 DNA reads TGTGCCAGCACGGGCAGGGCTAATGAAAAACTGTTTTTT. Translated, it gives CASTGRANEKLFF.

This clone was recorded a few times. The CDR3 sequence is CASSFRDRGLSGELFF. CDR3 coding DNA: TGTGCCAGTAGTTTCCGGGACAGGGGGCTGTCAGGGGAGCTGTTTTTT. The V gene is TRBV19, the J gene TRBJ2-2, with TRBD1 matching over 12 bases. Trimming at V came to 5 bases and at J to 8 bases, leaving 9 bases not matched to a gene. The CDR3 contains 16 residues. The V gene's germline CDR1 is LNHDA and CDR2 SQIVND (reference sequence).

CDR3 loop: CASSAHSGANVLTF. CDR3 bases: TGTGCCAGCAGCGCGCACTCTGGGGCCAACGTCCTGACTTTC. V and J are TRBV9 and TRBJ2-6, with D uncertain. V was pared by 3 bases and J by 0 bases, with 4 bases between. This CDR3 is 14 amino acids long. Germline CDR1 and CDR2: SGDLS and YYNGEE.

V and J are TRBV7-9 and TRBJ2-6, with TRBD2 as a possible D gene (6 bases). CDR1 and CDR2 (germline): SEHNR, FQNEAQ (reference sequence). The CDR3 length is 19 residues. Trimming pared 3 bases from V and 2 bases from J, leaving 20 bases between. CDR3 sequence reads: CASSFPSRAGPAGANVLTF. CDR3 in DNA: TGTGCCAGCAGCTTCCCGTCGAGAGCGGGCCCGGCTGGGGCCAACGTCCTGACTTTC.

The V gene is TRBV9, the J gene TRBJ1-6; 7 bases fit TRBD1. The CDR3 totals 17 residues. Germline V gives CDR1 SGDLS, CDR2 YYNGEE. The J segment lost 7 bases and the V segment lost 0 bases, leaving 10 bases of the junction unmatched. The CDR3 DNA follows: TGTGCCAGCAGCGTAGCTAGTTGGAACAGGGGAAATTCACCCCTCCACTTT. Translated: CASSVASWNRGNSPLHF.

The gene calls are TRBV18 and TRBJ2-7, with D possibly matching TRBD2 (7 bases). Trimming pared 2 bases from V and 2 bases from J, leaving 10 bases between. The CDR3 loop spans 14 amino acids. Germline V lookup: CDR1 KGHSH, CDR2 LQKENI. For the CDR3, the DNA is TGTGCCAGCTCACCATACGGGGGGCCCTACGAGCAGTACTTC. Protein sequence: CASSPYGGPYEQYF.

DNA of the CDR3: TGTGCCAGCAGCCCTGGCGGAGCGGCTGGCCTTGAGCAGTACTTC. It translates to CASSPGGAAGLEQYF. V usage is TRBV7-9 and J usage is TRBJ2-7; TRBD2 is a possible D gene (5 bases). V dropped 5 bases and J dropped 7 bases, with 21 bases sitting between them. The germline V gene encodes CDR1 SEHNR and CDR2 FQNEAQ (reference sequence). The CDR3 is 15 amino acids.

The gene calls are TRBV16 and TRBJ1-1; 9 nucleotides match TRBD1. The junction had 6 bases not matched to a gene; V was cut back by 3 bases and J by 4 bases. Germline V CDR1 and CDR2: KGHSY, FQNENV. The CDR3 is 15 amino acids. CDR3 nucleotide sequence: TGTGCCAGCAGCCACTCCGGGACAGGGTTCACTGAAGCTTTCTTT. It is translated as CASSHSGTGFTEAFF.

The chain joins TRBV6-5 to TRBJ2-2; no definite D call. Germline V CDR1 and CDR2: MNHEY, SVGAGI. This CDR3 is built from 13 residues. Trimming removed 1 base from V and 8 bases from J, with 8 bases in between. The CDR3 sequence is CASSYWASGELFF. The CDR3 DNA is TGTGCCAGCAGTTACTGGGCTTCTGGGGAGCTGTTTTTT.

This clone occurred once. V usage is TRBV25-1 and J usage is TRBJ2-5; D possibly corresponds to TRBD1 (6 bases). Deletions cut 6 bases from V and 5 bases from J, with 19 bases between. Per the germline V gene, CDR1 is MGHDK and CDR2 is SYGVNS. This CDR3 spans 15 amino acids. The chain's CDR3 is CASRPTDRPQETQYF. In DNA, the CDR3 is TGTGCCAGCAGACCCACGGACAGACCCCAGGAGACCCAGTACTTC.

This chain's CDR3 is CSASSTEAFF. Here the CDR3 DNA reads TGCAGTGCTAGTTCCACTGAAGCTTTCTTT. The chain uses TRBV20-1 and TRBJ1-1, with no clear D. Germline values: CDR1 DFQATT, CDR2 SNEGSKA (reference sequence). The CDR3 is 10 amino acids. Trimming removed 3 bases at V and 4 bases at J, with 3 bases between.

The chain combines TRBV5-4 with TRBJ2-1, with 10 bases fitting TRBD2. The CDR3 totals 15 residues. The J segment lost 5 bases and the V segment lost 4 bases, leaving 6 bases of the junction unmatched. Germline V gene data show CDR1 as SGHNT and CDR2 as YYREEE (reference sequence). CDR3 in amino acids: CASSVSGGNHNEQFF. CDR3 in DNA: TGTGCCAGCAGCGTTAGCGGGGGGAATCACAATGAGCAGTTCTTC.

This clone was detected only once. The chain uses TRBV7-6 and TRBJ1-3; D call uncertain. CDR1 and CDR2 (germline): SGHVS, FNYEAQ. CDR3 length equals 16 residues. Between the trimmed V and J ends, which lost 4 bases and 0 bases, there was a span of 13 bases. CDR3 DNA sequence: TGTGCCAGCAGCTCTGGTACGGGCAACTCTGGAAACACCATATATTTT. Its translation is CASSSGTGNSGNTIYF.

V and J are TRBV11-3 and TRBJ2-5; D is ambiguous. CDR1 and CDR2 from the germline V gene are SGHNT and YENEEA. This CDR3 has 15 amino acids. Trimming stripped 4 bases from V and 0 bases from J, with 12 bases between. CDR3 nucleotide sequence: TGTGCCAGCAGCTCCTTAAGGGATAACCAAGAGACCCAGTACTTC. Amino acids: CASSSLRDNQETQYF.

The rearrangement links TRBV6-5 to TRBJ1-6, with 11 bases fitting TRBD1. The junction had 1 base not matched to a gene; V was cut back by 4 bases and J by 8 bases. This CDR3 contains 14 residues. Germline-derived CDR1 and CDR2 are MNHEY and SVGAGI. CDR3 nucleotides: TGTGCCAGCAGTTGGACAGGGGGCGATTCACCCCTCCACTTT. Amino acid sequence: CASSWTGGDSPLHF.

The V gene is TRBV2, the J gene TRBJ1-1; 8 bases are shared with TRBD1. The germline gives CDR1 SNHLY, CDR2 FYNNEI. This CDR3 is built from 14 residues. With 3 bases clipped from V and 4 bases from J, the junction kept 4 bases outside the gene matches. CDR3 nucleotide sequence: TGTGCCAGCAGTGATGGACAGGGTGGCACTGAAGCTTTCTTT. Encoded protein: CASSDGQGGTEAFF.

The chain links TRBV18 to TRBJ2-7; a weak D match, TRBD2 (6 bases). The CDR3 consists of 16 residues. Looked up from germline, CDR1 is KGHSH and CDR2 is LQKENI. Trimming took 0 bases from V and 4 from J, leaving 16 bases between them. In DNA, the CDR3 is TGTGCCAGCTCACCACCCCTTGGGGGGAAGGTATACGAGCAGTACTTC. Amino acids: CASSPPLGGKVYEQYF.

V and J are TRBV5-6 and TRBJ1-2, with 7 bases that match TRBD1. This CDR3 is 16 amino acids long. Germline V gives CDR1 SGHDT, CDR2 YYEEEE. After removal of 4 bases from V and 4 bases from J, the junction contained 13 bases not matched to a gene. CDR3 coding DNA: TGTGCCAGCAGCAACCGAGGGACAGCCTGGGCCTATGGCTACACCTTC. Translated, it gives CASSNRGTAWAYGYTF.

This sequence joins TRBV19 and TRBJ1-1; D gene ambiguous. The CDR3 loop spans 15 amino acids. Trimming left V 3 bases short and J 0 bases short, with 11 bases between. Germline assignment: CDR1 LNHDA and CDR2 SQIVND (reference sequence). The CDR3 protein is CASSIPGALNTEAFF. In nucleotides, the CDR3 is TGTGCCAGTAGTATTCCGGGCGCTCTGAACACTGAAGCTTTCTTT.

The chain joins TRBV5-1 to TRBJ2-7; unclear D gene. V lost 4 bases and J lost 5, with 7 bases in between. CDR1 is SGHRS and CDR2 is YFSETQ in the germline V gene. CDR3 size: 11 residues. In DNA form, the CDR3 reads TGCGCCAGCAGCGCCTATAACGAGCAGTACTTC. It yields the protein CASSAYNEQYF.